This T cell receptor beta chain was identified in a study of early T cells in non-severe SARS-CoV-2 infection. Study-wide context: Unsorted whole-blood RNA was sequenced in bulk, leaving chains unpaired.

With respect to this clonotype: Its antigen is unknown.

Study conclusions and caveats: VDJdb matching skewed toward anti-spike CD8 responses, missing private and CD4 specificities.

Attached unique molecular identifiers marked individual cDNA molecules. One entry per CDR3 protein results from TCRdb running MiXCR on the 5' RACE reads. Among 60,000 or so distinct CDR3 sequences listed, 12% were seen once. The CDR3 extends over 14 amino acids. The V end lost 0 bases, the J end lost 7 bases, and 10 bases lay between the germline ends. Germline CDR1 and CDR2: SGHRS and YFSETQ. The chain has TRBV5-1 and TRBJ2-2; D is unclear. The sequenced sample was whole blood. The origin of this receptor is an adult who was a healthcare worker with PCR-confirmed SARS-CoV-2 infection or an uninfected control (not recorded which). The CDR3 coding sequence is TGCGCCAGCAGCTTGGCCGGCCCGGGCGGGGAGCTGTTTTTT. Amino acid sequence: CASSLAGPGGELFF.